This passage covers 32 T cell receptor beta chains from one sample sequenced in a study of cytomegalovirus exposure and HLA in healthy donors listed by TCRdb under 2017. Library creation used the immunoSEQ multiplex PCR assay. The multiplex PCR relied on a mix of 60 forward primers for TCR Vbeta segments and 13 reverse primers for TCR Jbeta segments. The clones in this table, taken by TCRdb from immuneACCESS, are in-frame only. Not every clone is retained; where verified, under half of the shortfall comes from an unresolved V gene, and the cause of the rest is unknown. Counted in this sample were 150,000 to 200,000 clones; under 80% of them appeared once. The ten largest clones take up around 4% of the sample. The sequenced material came from PBMCs. The receptors come from a man in his forties in good health and CMV-seronegative.

The V gene is TRBV11-2, the J gene TRBJ1-1, with a weak D call TRBD1 (5 bases). The CDR3 runs to 14 residues. V shed 1 base and J shed 4 bases, with 10 bases lying between them. Germline CDR1 and CDR2: SGHAT and FQNNGV. CDR3 DNA: TGTGCCAGCAGCTTAGTTACCGGGGGCACTGAAGCTTTCTTT. This sequence encodes CASSLVTGGTEAFF.

The chain has TRBV6-1 and TRBJ1-2; no firm D call. Germline CDR1 MNHNS, CDR2 SASEGT. V lost 0 bases, J lost 5 bases, and 10 bases lay in between. The CDR3 runs 14 residues. The CDR3 loop reads CASSEAAHKYGYTF. In DNA form, the CDR3 reads TGTGCCAGCAGTGAAGCGGCACATAAGTATGGCTACACCTTC.

The gene calls are TRBV28 and TRBJ2-7; D might be TRBD1 (5 bases). The CDR3 length is 12 residues. V lost 3 bases, J lost 4 bases, and 7 bases lay in between. Germline V CDR1 and CDR2: MDHEN, SYDVKM. The CDR3 loop is CASSLTDYEQYF. The DNA for the CDR3 is TGTGCCAGCAGTTTGACAGATTACGAGCAGTACTTC.

The genes are TRBV5-1 and TRBJ2-7, with D possibly TRBD1 on 6 matching bases. CDR3 length: 14 amino acids. Germline V gene lookup returns CDR1 SGHRS and CDR2 YFSETQ. V lost 7 bases and J 0 bases, leaving 14 bases between the germline ends. The CDR3 loop reads CASHRDPFSYEQYF. In nucleotides, the CDR3 is TGCGCCAGCCACAGGGACCCTTTCTCCTACGAGCAGTACTTC.

V and J are TRBV6-1 and TRBJ2-3; 7 bases are a match to TRBD1. The trim removed 1 base at V and 3 bases at J, leaving 4 bases unmatched. The germline CDR1 and CDR2 sequences are MNHNS and SASEGT. This CDR3 contains 15 residues. This chain's CDR3 is CASSEDKGATDTQYF. As DNA, the CDR3 is TGTGCCAGCAGTGAAGATAAGGGGGCGACAGATACGCAGTATTTT.

The chain uses TRBV5-1 and TRBJ2-1; D gene uncertain. CDR1 SGHRS and CDR2 YFSETQ come from the germline V gene. CDR3 length: 13 residues. The germline V and J ends were trimmed by 0 bases and 5 bases, with 6 bases remaining between them. The CDR3 nucleotides read TGCGCCAGCAGCTTGGTGGCAGACAATGAGCAGTTCTTC. Amino acid sequence: CASSLVADNEQFF.

This clone was seen a single time. The chain uses TRBV27 and TRBJ2-1; the D gene is possibly TRBD1 (6 bases). Trimming left V 6 bases short and J 7 bases short, with 13 bases between. The V gene's germline CDR1 is MNHEY and CDR2 SMNVEV (reference sequence). The CDR3 has 13 amino acids. CDR3 region: CASSFWTANEQFF. CDR3 bases: TGTGCCAGCAGCTTCTGGACAGCAAATGAGCAGTTCTTC.

This chain connects TRBV29-1 to TRBJ2-1, with a possible D match to TRBD1 (6 bases). V was cut by 7 bases and J by 6 bases, with 10 bases left in between. This CDR3 has 11 amino acids. Per the germline V gene, CDR1 is SQVTM and CDR2 is ANQGSEA. The CDR3 DNA reads as TGCAGCGGGAGGACAGTCAATGAGCAGTTCTTC. Residues: CSGRTVNEQFF.

The chain carries TRBV5-1 and TRBJ2-7; 9 bases are a match to TRBD1. Germline assignment: CDR1 SGHRS and CDR2 YFSETQ. J gave up 6 bases and V 0 bases, and 4 bases lay outside the gene matches. The CDR3 totals 14 residues. CDR3 nucleotides: TGCGCCAGCAGCTTGGCCGTACAGGGGGCCGAGCAGTACTTC. This codes for CASSLAVQGAEQYF.

This clone was counted only a few times. The V gene is TRBV11-2, the J gene TRBJ2-7; 13 bases are a match to TRBD2. J was trimmed by 4 bases and V by 4 bases; bases with no gene match: 4. The V gene's germline CDR1 is SGHAT and CDR2 FQNNGV. The CDR3 covers 15 residues. The CDR3 region is CASSSTSGGRYEQYF. In DNA, the CDR3 is TGTGCCAGCAGCTCGACTAGCGGGGGGAGGTACGAGCAGTACTTC.

V usage is TRBV11-2 and J usage is TRBJ2-3; no clear D gene. The CDR3 length is 13 residues. V gave up 1 base and J gave up 4 bases, with 6 bases separating them. Per the germline V gene, CDR1 is SGHAT and CDR2 is FQNNGV. In DNA form, the CDR3 reads TGTGCCAGCAGCTTAGGCCAGGCAGATACGCAGTATTTT. This translates into CASSLGQADTQYF.

This clone occurred once. The V and J genes are TRBV19 and TRBJ2-7; a possible D gene is TRBD1 (6 bases). This CDR3 spans 14 amino acids. Between the trimmed V and J ends, which lost 6 bases and 1 base, there was a span of 13 bases. Germline CDR1 and CDR2: LNHDA and SQIVND (reference sequence). The chain's CDR3 is CASSPEQGSYEQYF. The CDR3 region has the DNA TGTGCCAGTAGCCCTGAACAGGGATCCTACGAGCAGTACTTC.

This rearrangement joins TRBV4-3 to TRBJ2-7; no clear D. The CDR3 consists of 13 residues. V lost 0 bases, J lost 3 bases, and 6 bases lay in between. Germline V lookup: CDR1 LGHNA, CDR2 YSLEER. The CDR3 protein is CASSQDIVYEQYF. For the CDR3, the DNA is TGCGCCAGCAGCCAAGATATAGTCTACGAGCAGTACTTC.

The CDR3 coding sequence is TGTGCCAGCAGCTCAAGCCTGGTCCCCTACGAGCAGTACTTC. Protein product: CASSSSLVPYEQYF. The chain joins TRBV2 to TRBJ2-7; D remains unclear. The CDR3 consists of 14 residues. Trimming removed 6 bases from V and 2 bases from J, with 14 bases in between. Germline values: CDR1 SNHLY, CDR2 FYNNEI.

The V and J genes are TRBV20-1 and TRBJ1-2; D is possibly TRBD1 (6 bases). V was pared by 4 bases and J by 8 bases, with 11 bases between. Germline V gives CDR1 DFQATT, CDR2 SNEGSKA (reference sequence). CDR3 length equals 11 residues. In DNA form, the CDR3 reads TGCAGTGCTACAGGGGCGGGCGGCTACACCTTC. As protein: CSATGAGGYTF.

The V and J genes are TRBV6-5 and TRBJ1-4; 8 bases map to TRBD1. V shed 6 bases and J 10 bases; nucleotides not matched to a gene: 10. CDR3 length: 14 amino acids. Germline loops: CDR1 MNHEY, CDR2 SVGAGI. The CDR3 coding sequence is TGTGCCAGCAGCAATGACAGGGGAGTTGTAAAACTGTTTTTT. Its protein product is CASSNDRGVVKLFF.

The chain links TRBV4-1 to TRBJ2-3; TRBD1 matches 9 bases. Germline CDR1 reads MGHRA; CDR2 reads YSYEKL. V lost 3 bases, J lost 2 bases, and 3 bases stayed unmatched. This CDR3 contains 15 residues. CDR3 residues: CASSHGQGPTDTQYF. CDR3 nucleotide sequence: TGCGCCAGCAGCCACGGACAGGGGCCCACAGATACGCAGTATTTT.

The CDR3 spells CASSGYPPLQSSGGQETQYF. As DNA, the CDR3 is TGCGCCAGCAGTGGGTATCCCCCTCTGCAGTCGAGCGGGGGTCAAGAGACCCAGTACTTC. This rearrangement joins TRBV10-2 to TRBJ2-5, with 8 bases that match TRBD2. Germline lookup yields CDR1 WSHSY and CDR2 SAAADI. This CDR3 is built from 20 residues. V was pared by 4 bases and J by 2 bases, with 21 bases of the junction left unmatched.

Remarks on this clone: Other DNA sequences of this sample code for an identical CDR3. V usage is TRBV6-4 and J usage is TRBJ1-6, with TRBD1 identical over 8 bases. Germline loops: CDR1 MRHNA, CDR2 SNTAGT. The CDR3 length is 14 residues. V dropped 2 bases and J dropped 9; count of bases not matched to a gene: 3. CDR3 DNA sequence: TGTGCCAGCAGTGACGGACAGGGCGGTTCACCCCTCCACTTT. Its protein is CASSDGQGGSPLHF.

This clone occurred once. The chain is built from TRBV7-9 and TRBJ2-5, with 8 bases that match TRBD2. The junction had 12 bases not matched to a gene; V was cut back by 5 bases and J by 1 base. The CDR3 runs to 17 residues. The V gene's germline CDR1 is SEHNR and CDR2 FQNEAQ (reference sequence). The CDR3 loop is CASSPLGQRGSQETQYF. For the CDR3, the DNA is TGTGCCAGCAGCCCACTGGGCCAGCGGGGGAGCCAAGAGACCCAGTACTTC.

This chain links TRBV28 with TRBJ1-1, with 9 bases matching TRBD1. In germline, CDR1 is MDHEN, CDR2 SYDVKM. This CDR3 is 15 amino acids long. The V gene end was trimmed by 8 bases and the J gene end by 6 bases; junction bases not matched to a gene: 13. The CDR3 region has the DNA TGTGCCAGCCAAAACGCTGGGACAGGGATTGCTGAAGCTTTCTTT. The encoded protein is CASQNAGTGIAEAFF.

The J gene is TRBJ2-7, the V gene TRBV5-6; D call uncertain. This CDR3 is 13 amino acids long. Trimming shortened V by 1 base and J by 3 bases, and 8 bases separated the two germline ends. Germline V gene data show CDR1 as SGHDT and CDR2 as YYEEEE. The CDR3 bases are TGTGCCAGCAGCTTGTTCTCCGGCTACGAGCAGTACTTC. This encodes CASSLFSGYEQYF.

This clone was counted between two and nine times. This chain uses TRBV5-3 with TRBJ1-5, with TRBD1 matching 10 bases. TRBV5-3 is an ORF, and what it does is uncertain. Trimming removed 0 bases from V and 0 bases from J; junction bases left unmatched: 3. The CDR3 spans 17 residues. CDR3 sequence: CARSLEGQGYSNQPQHF. CDR3 coding DNA: TGTGCCAGAAGCTTGGAGGGACAGGGGTATAGCAATCAGCCCCAGCATTTT.

The V call is TRBV21-1, the J call TRBJ1-6. TRBV21-1 is marked as a pseudogene. The CDR3 sequence is 16 residues long. The CDR3 DNA reads as TGTGCCAGCAGCCGACGGACGACGAGGGAGAATTCACCCCTCCACTTT. This codes for CASSRRTTRENSPLHF.

The J gene is TRBJ2-5, the V gene TRBV29-1; D perhaps matches TRBD1 (5 bases). The end of the DNA aligns better with TRBJ2-7, so the J call may be wrong. The CDR3 runs 16 residues. Germline V gives CDR1 SQVTM, CDR2 ANQGSEA. In DNA, the CDR3 is TGCAGCGTTGTGCCGCCGGCAGGGTTTCGTTCCTACGAGCAGTACTTC. Translating gives CSVVPPAGFRSYEQYF.

Written as DNA, the CDR3 is TGTGCCTGGAGTGGACAGGGGAACACTGAAGCTTTCTTT. Translation: CAWSGQGNTEAFF. The rearrangement joins TRBV30 to TRBJ1-1; 7 nucleotides line up with TRBD1. With V trimmed by 1 base and J by 1 base, 0 bases remained unmatched. This CDR3 contains 13 residues. Per the germline V gene, CDR1 is GTSNPN and CDR2 is SVGIG (reference sequence).

As for this clone: The junction departs from germline at one end; a sequencing error may be responsible. The rearrangement joins TRBV7-9 to TRBJ2-7; D is undetermined. This CDR3 is 12 amino acids long. Looked up from germline, CDR1 is SEHNR and CDR2 is FQNEAQ (reference sequence). CDR3 loop: CSSSLSQNEQYF. CDR3 sequence (DNA): TGTTCCAGCAGCTTAAGTCAGAACGAGCAGTACTTC. Full variable domain (missing parts from reference TRBV7-9 and TRBJ2-7): DTGVSQNPRHKITKRGQNVTFRCDPISEHNRLYWYRQTLGQGPEFLTYFQNEAQLEKSRLLSDRFSAERPKGSFSTLEIQRTEQGDSAMYLCSSSLSQNEQYFGPGTRLTVT.

The CDR3 loop is CASSRRGHNSPLHF. The CDR3 DNA follows: TGTGCCAGCAGCCGGAGGGGCCATAATTCACCCCTCCACTTT. The genes are TRBV5-6 and TRBJ1-6; TRBD1 might be the D (5 bases). Per the germline V gene, CDR1 is SGHDT and CDR2 is YYEEEE. The length of the CDR3 is 14 residues. V was shortened by 4 bases and J by 5 bases, with 10 bases between the two germline ends.

This chain connects TRBV2 to TRBJ2-7, with TRBD2 matching over 8 bases. CDR1 SNHLY and CDR2 FYNNEI come from the germline V gene. The CDR3 length is 13 residues. The junction had 6 bases not matched to a gene; V was cut back by 11 bases and J by 0 bases. CDR3 loop: CARAGASSYEQYF. CDR3 in DNA: TGTGCCCGAGCGGGGGCCTCCTCCTACGAGCAGTACTTC.

The chain combines TRBV7-6 with TRBJ1-1, with D perhaps TRBD1 (6 bases). The CDR3 spans 15 residues. The germline V and J ends were trimmed by 5 bases and 6 bases, with 19 bases remaining between them. Germline CDR1 is SGHVS and CDR2 is FNYEAQ. CDR3 bases: TGTGCCAGCAGCCTCGGGAGGGCAGGGGACCCTGAAGCTTTCTTT. This encodes CASSLGRAGDPEAFF. Using reference TRBV7-6 and TRBJ1-1 for the parts outside the CDR3, the full variable domain is GAGVSQSPRYKVTKRGQDVALRCDPISGHVSLYWYRQALGQGPEFLTYFNYEAQQDKSGLPNDRFSAERPEGSISTLTIQRTEQRDSAMYRCASSLGRAGDPEAFFGQGTRLTVV.

The chain uses TRBV11-2 and TRBJ2-7, with TRBD1 identical over 10 bases. CDR3 size: 18 residues. Germline V lookup: CDR1 SGHAT, CDR2 FQNNGV. J lost 2 bases, V lost 4 bases, and 14 bases had no gene match. In DNA, the CDR3 is TGTGCCAGCAGCTCCCGGGGGCAGGCGGGACAGGGGCCCTACGAGCAGTACTTC. It encodes CASSSRGQAGQGPYEQYF.

V and J are TRBV6-6 and TRBJ1-2; 10 positions agree with TRBD1. The CDR3 has 16 amino acids. Trimming removed 2 bases from V and 8 bases from J; junction bases left unmatched: 11. Per germline, CDR1 MNHNY and CDR2 SVGAGI (reference sequence). CDR3 region: CASSYPRTGTGEGYTF. In nucleotides, the CDR3 is TGTGCCAGCAGTTACCCGAGAACCGGGACAGGGGAAGGCTACACCTTC.